This TCR beta chain was captured in a study of blood T cell repertoires in COVID-19. Using immunoSEQ multiplex PCR, the repertoire was profiled, and TCRdb retains in-frame clones only, with some absent. The sample has roughly 300,000 clones; roughly 87% are singletons. Germline V gives CDR1 MNHEY, CDR2 SMNVEV (reference sequence). The CDR3 is 13 amino acids. Trimming removed 0 bases from V and 5 bases from J, with 7 bases in between. The study recruited people aged about 18 to 95 years across about 25 US areas. V gene TRBV27 combines with J gene TRBJ1-2; D not certain. Sequences were obtained from PBMCs or T cells enriched from blood (not recorded which). The receptor comes from a woman aged 25 to 39 who had recovered from COVID-19. The CDR3 DNA follows: TGTGCCAGCAGTTTATCGAGGGCTTATGGCTACACCTTC. It specifies CASSLSRAYGYTF.